What follows is one TCR beta chain and its context. Researchers ran immunoSEQ v3.0 at survey level. Profiled with immunoSEQ multiplex PCR; TCRdb holds only in-frame clones, not every one. Counted here are some 34,000 clones, roughly 80% occurring once; the ten biggest clones make up 3.2%. Looked up from germline, CDR1 is MGHRA and CDR2 is YSYEKL. Trimming cost V 3 bases and J 5 bases; bases outside gene matches: 10. The CDR3 sequence is 17 residues long. These data belong to a study of long-term antiretroviral therapy in people with HIV. V and J are TRBV4-1 and TRBJ1-4; 9 nucleotides agree with TRBD1. This clonotype was sampled from a man younger than 30 with HIV. The sample in question was unsorted PBMCs, obtained 1.9 years after starting antiretroviral therapy. The CDR3 DNA reads TGCGCCAGCAGCCAGAGGGGGGGCGGACAGGGGAATGAAAAACTGTTTTTT. Its protein is CASSQRGGGQGNEKLFF.